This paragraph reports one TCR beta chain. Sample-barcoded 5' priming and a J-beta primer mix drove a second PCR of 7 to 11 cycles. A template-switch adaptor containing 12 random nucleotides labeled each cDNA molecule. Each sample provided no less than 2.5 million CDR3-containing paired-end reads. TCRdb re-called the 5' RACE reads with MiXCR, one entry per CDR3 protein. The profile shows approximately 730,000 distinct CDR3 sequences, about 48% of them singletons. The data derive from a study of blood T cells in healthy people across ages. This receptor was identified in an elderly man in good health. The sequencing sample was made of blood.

CDR3 in DNA: TGTGCCAGCACTCCGGACAGGGGGCAAACTAATGAAAAACTGTTTTTT. Its translation: CASTPDRGQTNEKLFF. The chain employs TRBV7-9 and TRBJ1-4, with 11 bases fitting TRBD1. Trimming at V came to 7 bases and at J to 1 base, leaving 5 bases not matched to a gene. Germline lookup yields CDR1 SEHNR and CDR2 FQNEAQ (reference sequence). CDR3 size: 16 residues.